These T cell receptor beta chains were read from a single sample in a study of blood T cells in healthy people across ages. TCRdb redid the calling of the 5' RACE reads with MiXCR, one entry per CDR3 protein. The repertoire holds some 920,000 distinct CDR3 sequences, with roughly half as singletons. The sample comprised blood. Receptors originate from a woman aged 60-70 years in good health. Both conserved end residues are part of each CDR3. A D gene is named only where the DNA matches it firmly. Size is stated for part of the rows, as once, few or many counts, or as a class when the clone is expanded.

d_call clone_size j_call v_call cdr3_aa cdr3_nt
. . TRBJ2-7 TRBV27 CASSDRQNWEQYF TGTGCCAGCAGTGACCGACAGAACTGGGAGCAGTACTTC
. . TRBJ2-5 TRBV20-1 CSAHPRGRMYQETQYF TGCAGTGCTCACCCACGGGGACGAATGTACCAAGAGACCCAGTACTTC
. . TRBJ2-5 TRBV20-1 CSAIWVTGRETQYF TGCAGTGCTATTTGGGTCACAGGGAGAGAGACCCAGTACTTC
. . TRBJ2-7 TRBV28 CASSEYRGTYEQYF TGTGCCAGCAGTGAATATCGGGGGACCTACGAGCAGTACTTC
TRBD2 few TRBJ2-5 TRBV4-2 CASSRDPSGSEDETQYF TGTGCCAGCAGCCGAGACCCTAGCGGGAGCGAGGATGAGACCCAGTACTTC
. . TRBJ2-1 TRBV27 CASSPKGYREHEQFF TGTGCCAGCAGTCCAAAGGGGTACAGGGAACATGAGCAGTTCTTC
. few TRBJ2-7 TRBV25-1 CASSEFSSYEQYF TGTGCCAGCAGTGAATTTAGCTCCTACGAGCAGTACTTC
. few TRBJ2-1 TRBV7-2 CASSASGSTNEQFF TGTGCCAGCAGCGCCTCCGGGAGCACCAATGAGCAGTTCTTC
. . TRBJ2-7 TRBV7-6 CASSLEEGGPYEQYF TGTGCCAGCAGCTTAGAGGAGGGTGGCCCCTACGAGCAGTACTTC
. . TRBJ1-5 TRBV28 CASSLNPRSNQPQHF TGTGCCAGCAGTTTAAACCCAAGGAGCAATCAGCCCCAGCATTTT
. . TRBJ2-5 TRBV27 CASSFSPNQETQYF TGTGCCAGCAGTTTCTCGCCAAACCAGGAGACCCAGTACTTC
TRBD2 . TRBJ2-3 TRBV29-1 CSDDISGSYTDTQYF TGCAGCGATGATATTAGCGGGAGTTACACAGATACGCAGTATTTT
. . TRBJ1-1 TRBV18 CASSPGRDTEAFF TGTGCCAGCTCACCGGGAAGGGACACTGAAGCTTTCTTT
. . TRBJ2-1 TRBV28 CASSLFRTYNEQFF TGTGCCAGCAGTTTGTTCAGAACCTACAATGAGCAGTTCTTC
. . TRBJ1-5 TRBV29-1 CSVGVAGANQPQHF TGCAGCGTTGGGGTTGCGGGGGCCAATCAGCCCCAGCATTTT
TRBD2 few TRBJ2-7 TRBV6-6 CASAEGTSGGLEQYF TGTGCCAGCGCGGAAGGGACTAGCGGAGGGCTCGAGCAGTACTTC
TRBD2 . TRBJ2-7 TRBV5-1 CASRDGSGSYEQYF TGCGCCAGCAGGGATGGTAGCGGGAGTTACGAGCAGTACTTC
TRBD2 once TRBJ2-1 TRBV20-1 CSATAGGTIPFF TGCAGTGCCACAGCCGGTGGGACTATTCCGTTCTTC
TRBD2 . TRBJ2-3 TRBV2 CAGSDRPSGGFSTDTQYF TGTGCCGGCAGTGACCGACCTAGCGGGGGGTTTAGCACAGATACGCAGTATTTT
. . TRBJ2-6 TRBV28 CASSSQGKFSGATVLTF TGTGCCAGCAGTTCCCAGGGTAAATTCTCTGGGGCCACCGTCCTGACTTTC
TRBD1 . TRBJ1-4 TRBV12-3/TRBV12-4 CASSPQGAGKEKLFF TGTGCCAGCAGTCCCCAGGGGGCTGGCAAGGAAAAACTGTTTTTT
. . TRBJ2-3 TRBV28 CASSFRTTDTLYF TGTGCCAGCAGTTTCAGGACCACAGATACGCTGTATTTT
TRBD1 . TRBJ2-3 TRBV28 CASSRRQGRVTDTQYF TGTGCCAGCAGCCGGAGACAGGGGAGAGTCACAGATACGCAGTATTTT
TRBD2 once TRBJ2-1 TRBV6-1 CAGSVPLAEMRYNEQFF TGTGCCGGCAGTGTTCCGCTAGCGGAGATGCGATACAATGAGCAGTTCTTC
. . TRBJ2-1 TRBV21-1 CASGRTSGRDYNEQFF TGTGCCAGCGGGAGGACTAGCGGGAGGGACTACAATGAGCAGTTCTTC
. . TRBJ1-2 TRBV29-1 CSVRHNYGYTF TGCAGCGTACGACATAACTATGGCTACACCTTC
. . TRBJ2-3 TRBV29-1 CNVEGTDTQYF TGCAACGTGGAGGGTACAGATACGCAGTATTTT
. . TRBJ2-1 TRBV29-1 CSVGPGGEQFF TGCAGCGTAGGGCCGGGTGGTGAGCAGTTCTTC
. . TRBJ2-3 TRBV2 CASTRENTDTQYF TGTGCCAGCACTCGGGAGAACACAGATACGCAGTATTTT
. . TRBJ2-5 TRBV25-1 CASSDRQLYQETQYF TGTGCCAGCAGTGATCGGCAGCTATACCAAGAGACCCAGTACTTC
. . TRBJ2-7 TRBV28 CASSTRFGGAPREQYF TGTGCCAGCAGTACCCGATTTGGGGGGGCGCCTCGCGAGCAGTACTTC
. . TRBJ2-3 TRBV9 CASSVAPGTDTQYF TGTGCCAGCAGCGTAGCCCCTGGCACAGATACGCAGTATTTT
TRBD1 . TRBJ1-5 TRBV12-3/TRBV12-4 CASSPSDLRGLQPQHF TGTGCCAGCAGCCCCAGTGACCTGAGGGGGCTTCAGCCCCAGCATTTT
. few TRBJ2-5 TRBV29-1 CSVEEVGQETQYF TGCAGCGTTGAAGAGGTGGGCCAAGAGACCCAGTACTTC
. once TRBJ1-1 TRBV2 CASGLGMNTEAFF TGTGCCAGCGGCTTGGGCATGAACACTGAAGCTTTCTTT
. . TRBJ2-1 TRBV2 CASSDWALGAIEQFF TGTGCCAGCAGTGACTGGGCCCTGGGGGCCATTGAGCAGTTCTTC
TRBD1 . TRBJ1-2 TRBV10-3 CAISESGGPYGYTF TGTGCCATCAGTGAGTCAGGGGGCCCCTATGGCTACACCTTC
. . TRBJ2-1 TRBV9 CASSPWGPVGNNEQFF TGTGCCAGCAGCCCCTGGGGGCCCGTGGGAAACAATGAGCAGTTCTTC
. once TRBJ2-4 TRBV15 CATTGNKNIQYF TGTGCCACCACAGGGAATAAAAACATTCAGTACTTC
TRBD2 . TRBJ2-1 TRBV5-1 CASSQGLAGYPSSYNEQFF TGCGCCAGCAGCCAGGGACTAGCGGGATACCCGAGCTCCTACAATGAGCAGTTCTTC
. . TRBJ2-2 TRBV5-1 CASSPPGNTGELFF TGCGCCAGCAGCCCACCGGGGAACACCGGGGAGCTGTTTTTT
. once TRBJ1-2 TRBV6-5 CASSYLQGFNYGYTF TGTGCCAGCAGTTACCTCCAGGGTTTCAACTATGGCTACACCTTC
. . TRBJ2-7 TRBV20-1 CSATHRVASYEQYF TGCAGTGCTACCCACAGGGTGGCCTCCTACGAGCAGTACTTC
TRBD2 few TRBJ2-3 TRBV12-3/TRBV12-4 CASSRPGTSGDTQYF TGTGCCAGCTCTCGCCCCGGGACTAGCGGGGATACGCAGTATTTT
. few TRBJ2-2 TRBV5-1 CASSFGHQTGELFF TGCGCCAGCAGCTTCGGACACCAAACCGGGGAGCTGTTTTTT
TRBD2 . TRBJ2-3 TRBV28 CASTPLRTQRGRTSGSRDTQYF TGTGCCAGCACTCCCCTCCGAACGCAGCGAGGCCGGACTAGCGGGAGTAGGGATACGCAGTATTTT
. . TRBJ2-7 TRBV20-1 CSARRGTYEQYF TGCAGTGCTAGACGCGGGACCTACGAGCAGTACTTC
. many TRBJ2-7 TRBV3-1 CASSQDRVYEQYF TGTGCCAGCAGCCAAGATCGCGTCTACGAGCAGTACTTC
. . TRBJ2-3 TRBV12-3/TRBV12-4 CASSFTHTDTQYF TGTGCCAGCAGTTTCACTCACACAGATACGCAGTATTTT
. . TRBJ2-1 TRBV11-2 CASSGPGQFF TGTGCCAGCAGCGGACCGGGGCAGTTCTTC
. . TRBJ1-1 TRBV9 CASSTLTGVSEAFF TGTGCCAGCAGCACCCTGACAGGAGTCTCTGAAGCTTTCTTT
TRBD1 once TRBJ2-3 TRBV4-2 CASSQEGQETDTQYF TGTGCCAGCAGCCAAGAGGGACAGGAGACAGATACGCAGTATTTT
TRBD2 few TRBJ2-1 TRBV7-2 CASRLAGGPNEQFF TGTGCCAGCAGACTAGCGGGAGGGCCAAATGAGCAGTTCTTC
. . TRBJ1-5 TRBV10-3 CAISQSGGEGQPQHF TGTGCCATCAGTCAGAGCGGGGGGGAGGGGCAGCCCCAGCATTTT
TRBD2 . TRBJ2-5 TRBV6-5 CASSYSIAGGLGETQYF TGTGCCAGCAGTTACTCGATAGCGGGAGGTTTAGGAGAGACCCAGTACTTC
. . TRBJ2-7 TRBV14 CAGSPPGRRYEQYF TGTGCCGGCAGCCCTCCGGGACGACGGTACGAGCAGTACTTC
. few TRBJ1-6 TRBV7-9 CASSPPFRDSPLHF TGTGCCAGCAGCCCGCCGTTTAGGGATTCACCCCTCCACTTT
. . TRBJ2-7 TRBV6-2/TRBV6-3 CASRDPGKSYEQYF TGTGCCAGCAGGGATCCAGGGAAGTCCTACGAGCAGTACTTC